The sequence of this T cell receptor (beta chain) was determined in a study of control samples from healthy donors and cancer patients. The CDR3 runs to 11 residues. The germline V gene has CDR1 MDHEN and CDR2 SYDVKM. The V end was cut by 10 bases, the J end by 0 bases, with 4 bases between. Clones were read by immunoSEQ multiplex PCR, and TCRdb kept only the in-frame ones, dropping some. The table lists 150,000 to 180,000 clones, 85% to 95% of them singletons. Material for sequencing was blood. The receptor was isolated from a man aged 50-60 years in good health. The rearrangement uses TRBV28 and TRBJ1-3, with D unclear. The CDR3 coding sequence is TGTGCCACCAACTCTGGAAACACCATATATTTT. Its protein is CATNSGNTIYF.